This T cell receptor (beta chain) was profiled in a study of blood T cell repertoires in COVID-19. Whole-study context: The United States, Italy and Spain provided the acute and convalescent COVID-19 samples. From T cells, B-cell-depleted T cells, or PBMCs came the material, which was cDNA or gDNA.

Under the authors' procedure: It was from reference gene primer amplification that nucleated cell counts were estimated. The table came from immunoSEQ multiplex PCR; TCRdb's copy has only in-frame clones and leaves some out. Clone size and the V and J calls come from that table; the DNA yielded D and trimming. The sample has about 220,000 clones; around 84% are singletons. This CDR3 is 16 amino acids long. V was cut by 6 bases and J by 6 bases, with 23 bases left in between. Germline CDR1 reads LNHDA; CDR2 reads SQIVND (reference sequence). The chain recombines TRBV19 with TRBJ1-1; D remains ambiguous. The receptor comes from an older woman who had recovered from COVID-19. Sequenced sample: peripheral blood. CDR3 residues: CASSPTLRARRAEAFF. In DNA form, the CDR3 reads TGTGCCAGTAGCCCCACCCTGAGGGCCCGTCGGGCTGAAGCTTTCTTT.